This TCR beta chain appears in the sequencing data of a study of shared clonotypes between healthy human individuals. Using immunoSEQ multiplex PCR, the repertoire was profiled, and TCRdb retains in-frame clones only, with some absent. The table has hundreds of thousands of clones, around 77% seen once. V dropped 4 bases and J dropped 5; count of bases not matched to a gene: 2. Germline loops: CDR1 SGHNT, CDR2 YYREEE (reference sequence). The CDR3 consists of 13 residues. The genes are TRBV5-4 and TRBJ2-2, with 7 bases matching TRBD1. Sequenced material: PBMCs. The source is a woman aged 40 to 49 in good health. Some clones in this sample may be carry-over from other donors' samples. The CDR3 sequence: CASSVQGTGELFF. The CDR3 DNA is TGTGCCAGCAGCGTACAGGGGACCGGGGAGCTGTTTTTT.